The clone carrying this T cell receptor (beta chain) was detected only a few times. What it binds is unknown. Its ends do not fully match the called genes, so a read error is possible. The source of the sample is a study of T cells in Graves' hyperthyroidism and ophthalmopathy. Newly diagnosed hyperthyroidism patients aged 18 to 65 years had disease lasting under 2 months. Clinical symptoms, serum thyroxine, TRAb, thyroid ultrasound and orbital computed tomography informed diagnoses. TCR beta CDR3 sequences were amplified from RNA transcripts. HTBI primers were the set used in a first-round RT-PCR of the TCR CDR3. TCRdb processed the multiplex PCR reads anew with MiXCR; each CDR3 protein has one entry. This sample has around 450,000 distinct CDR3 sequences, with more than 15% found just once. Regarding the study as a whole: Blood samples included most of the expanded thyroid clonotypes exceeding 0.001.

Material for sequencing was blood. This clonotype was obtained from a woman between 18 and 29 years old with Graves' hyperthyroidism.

Written as DNA, the CDR3 is TGTGCCAGCACCGTAGCGGGGGGCCCTAGGGAGACCCAGTACTTC. Protein sequence: CASTVAGGPRETQYF. The chain is built from TRBV9 and TRBJ2-5, with 10 bases matching TRBD2. The germline V gene has CDR1 SGDLS and CDR2 YYNGEE. The CDR3 spans 15 residues.